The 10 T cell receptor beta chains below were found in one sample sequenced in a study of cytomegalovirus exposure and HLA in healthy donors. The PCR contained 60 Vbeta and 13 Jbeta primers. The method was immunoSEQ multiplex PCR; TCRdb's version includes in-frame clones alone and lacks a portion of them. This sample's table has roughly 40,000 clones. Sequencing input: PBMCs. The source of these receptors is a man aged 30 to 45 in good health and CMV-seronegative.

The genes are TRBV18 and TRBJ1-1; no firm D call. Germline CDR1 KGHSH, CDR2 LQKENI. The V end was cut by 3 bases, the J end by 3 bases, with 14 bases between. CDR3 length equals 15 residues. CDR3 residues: CASSPRIESYTEAFF. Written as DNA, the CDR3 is TGTGCCAGCTCACCGCGAATCGAGTCATACACTGAAGCTTTCTTT.

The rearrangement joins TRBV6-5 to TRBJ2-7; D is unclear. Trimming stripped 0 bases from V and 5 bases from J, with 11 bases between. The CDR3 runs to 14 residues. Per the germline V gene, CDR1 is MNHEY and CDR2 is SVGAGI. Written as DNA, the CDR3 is TGTGCCAGCAGTTACTCGAGCCCCTACGACGAGCAGTACTTC. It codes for CASSYSSPYDEQYF.

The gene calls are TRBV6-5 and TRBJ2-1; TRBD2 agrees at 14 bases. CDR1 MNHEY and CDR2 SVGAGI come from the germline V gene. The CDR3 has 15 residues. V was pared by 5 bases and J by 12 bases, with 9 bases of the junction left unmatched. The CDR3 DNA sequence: TGTGCCAGCAGTCCGCTGACTAGCGGGAGGGCCGCGCAGTTCTTC. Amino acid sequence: CASSPLTSGRAAQFF.

The CDR3 bases are TGTGCCAGTAGTGTTTCCAGGGGGAACTATGGCTACACCTTC. It specifies CASSVSRGNYGYTF. The chain links TRBV19 to TRBJ1-2, with 7 bases that match TRBD1. Per the germline V gene, CDR1 is LNHDA and CDR2 is SQIVND (reference sequence). The CDR3 contains 14 residues. The V segment lost 5 bases and the J segment 2 bases; nucleotides outside the gene matches: 5.

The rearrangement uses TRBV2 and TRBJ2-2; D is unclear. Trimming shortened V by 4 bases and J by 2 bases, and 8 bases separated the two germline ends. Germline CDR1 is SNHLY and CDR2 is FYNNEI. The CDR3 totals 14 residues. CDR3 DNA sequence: TGTGCCAGCAGTGGACGGGTAAACACCGGGGAGCTGTTTTTT. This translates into CASSGRVNTGELFF.

CDR3 amino acids: CASSPGQGVLYEQYF. The CDR3 nucleotides read TGTGCCAGCAGCCCGGGACAGGGGGTCCTCTACGAGCAGTACTTC. V gene TRBV7-8 combines with J gene TRBJ2-7, with 11 bases lining up with TRBD1. Trimming took 5 bases from V and 3 from J; bases not matched to a gene: 6. CDR3 length: 15 amino acids. Germline assignment: CDR1 SGHVS and CDR2 FQNEAQ.

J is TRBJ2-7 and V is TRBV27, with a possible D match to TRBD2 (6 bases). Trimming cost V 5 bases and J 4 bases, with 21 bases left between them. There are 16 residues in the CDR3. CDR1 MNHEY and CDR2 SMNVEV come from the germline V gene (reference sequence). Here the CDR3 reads CASSPRNPGGTYEQYF. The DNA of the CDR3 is TGTGCCAGCAGTCCCCGTAACCCCGGGGGAACTTACGAGCAGTACTTC.

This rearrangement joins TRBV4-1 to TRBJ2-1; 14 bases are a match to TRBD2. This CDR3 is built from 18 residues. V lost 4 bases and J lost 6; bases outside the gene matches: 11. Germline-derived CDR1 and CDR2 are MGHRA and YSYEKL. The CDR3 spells CASSRTPGLAGVPNEQFF. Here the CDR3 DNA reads TGCGCCAGCAGCCGGACCCCGGGACTAGCGGGAGTCCCCAATGAGCAGTTCTTC.

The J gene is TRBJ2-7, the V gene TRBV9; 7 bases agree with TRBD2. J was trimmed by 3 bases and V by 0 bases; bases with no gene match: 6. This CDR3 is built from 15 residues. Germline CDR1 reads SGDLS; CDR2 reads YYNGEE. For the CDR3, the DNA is TGTGCCAGCAGCGTAGGAGCGGGATCCCACTACGAGCAGTACTTC. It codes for CASSVGAGSHYEQYF.

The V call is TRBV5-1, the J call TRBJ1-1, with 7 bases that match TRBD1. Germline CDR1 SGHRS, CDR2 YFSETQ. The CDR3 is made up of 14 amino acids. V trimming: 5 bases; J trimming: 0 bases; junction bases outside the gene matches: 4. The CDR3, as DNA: TGCGCCAGCAGTTCGACAGGGTTGAACACTGAAGCTTTCTTT. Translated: CASSSTGLNTEAFF. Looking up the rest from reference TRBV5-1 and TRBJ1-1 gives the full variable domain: KAGVTQTPRYLIKTRGQQVTLSCSPISGHRSVSWYQQTPGQGLQFLFEYFSETQRNKGNFPGRFSGRQFSNSRSEMNVSTLELGDSALYLCASSSTGLNTEAFFGQGTRLTVV.